Below are 7 T cell receptor beta chains sequenced from a single sample in a study of graft-versus-host responses after intestinal transplantation. Sequencing was performed with immunoSEQ multiplex PCR; in TCRdb, only in-frame clones are kept and a portion is missing. The sample shows about 20,000 clones, approximately 86% of them seen only once. The starting material was bone marrow, obtained around 120 days after transplant. The receptors derive from a human patient who received an intestinal transplant, so some T cells may come from the graft donor.

V and J are TRBV18 and TRBJ2-7, with TRBD1 identical over 8 bases. CDR1 is KGHSH and CDR2 is LQKENI in the germline V gene. V lost 0 bases, J lost 0 bases, and 13 bases stayed unmatched. CDR3 size: 19 residues. The CDR3 nucleotides read TGTGCCAGCTCACCACCACAACCCAGGGGGCGCTTCCCCTCCTACGAGCAGTACTTC. As protein: CASSPPQPRGRFPSYEQYF. Full variable domain (rest looked up from reference TRBV18 and TRBJ2-7): NAGVMQNPRHLVRRRGQEARLRCSPMKGHSHVYWYRQLPEEGLKFMVYLQKENIIDESGMPKERFSAEFPKEGPSILRIQQVVRGDSAAYFCASSPPQPRGRFPSYEQYFGPGTRLTVT.

This clone turned up a few times. V is TRBV7-2 and J is TRBJ1-1; D is possibly TRBD1 (5 bases). The CDR3 spans 13 residues. Per the germline V gene, CDR1 is SGHTA and CDR2 is FQGNSA. With 6 bases removed from V and 6 bases from J, the gap between germline ends came to 14 bases. The CDR3 region is CASRDNRKPEAFF. The CDR3 nucleotides are TGTGCCAGCAGGGACAATCGAAAGCCTGAAGCTTTCTTT.

This sequence joins TRBV7-6 and TRBJ2-7; D may be TRBD2 (6 bases). CDR1 SGHVS and CDR2 FNYEAQ come from the germline V gene. The CDR3 covers 13 residues. The V end was cut by 1 base, the J end by 6 bases, with 10 bases between. CDR3 DNA sequence: TGTGCCAGCAGCTTAGAATCCGGGGGCGAGCAGTACTTC. It specifies CASSLESGGEQYF.

This chain links TRBV5-6 with TRBJ1-2, with 7 bases aligning to TRBD1. The CDR3 covers 14 residues. J lost 8 bases, V lost 0 bases, and 7 bases had no gene match. Per germline, CDR1 SGHDT and CDR2 YYEEEE. In nucleotides, the CDR3 is TGTGCCAGCAGCTTGGGCACAGGGGCGCGGGGCTACACCTTC. It specifies CASSLGTGARGYTF.

This chain links TRBV6-5 with TRBJ2-7; 9 bases map to TRBD1. The CDR3 is made up of 15 amino acids. V trimming: 0 bases; J trimming: 2 bases; junction bases outside the gene matches: 2. Per germline, CDR1 MNHEY and CDR2 SVGAGI. The CDR3, as DNA: TGTGCCAGCAGTTACTCACGGACAGGGGCCTACGAGCAGTACTTC. It encodes CASSYSRTGAYEQYF.

V usage is TRBV11-2 and J usage is TRBJ2-1; the match to TRBD1 covers 7 bases. Germline lookup yields CDR1 SGHAT and CDR2 FQNNGV. The CDR3 is 16 residues long. Trimming removed 5 bases from V and 5 bases from J; junction bases left unmatched: 12. CDR3 in amino acids: CASSARRDRVNNEQFF. In DNA, the CDR3 is TGTGCCAGCAGCGCCCGCAGGGACAGAGTTAACAATGAGCAGTTCTTC. Filled out from reference TRBV11-2 and TRBJ2-1, the complete variable domain reads EAGVAQSPRYKIIEKRQSVAFWCNPISGHATLYWYQQILGQGPKLLIQFQNNGVVDDSQLPKDRFSAERLKGVDSTLKIQPAKLEDSAVYLCASSARRDRVNNEQFFGPGTRLTVL.

The V call is TRBV27, the J call TRBJ1-2; TRBD1 agrees at 9 bases. Germline CDR1 and CDR2: MNHEY and SMNVEV (reference sequence). The V gene end was trimmed by 6 bases and the J gene end by 6 bases; junction bases not matched to a gene: 5. CDR3 length: 13 amino acids. The CDR3 loop reads CASSLGTGNGYTF. The CDR3 DNA reads TGTGCCAGCAGCCTAGGGACAGGGAATGGCTACACCTTC.